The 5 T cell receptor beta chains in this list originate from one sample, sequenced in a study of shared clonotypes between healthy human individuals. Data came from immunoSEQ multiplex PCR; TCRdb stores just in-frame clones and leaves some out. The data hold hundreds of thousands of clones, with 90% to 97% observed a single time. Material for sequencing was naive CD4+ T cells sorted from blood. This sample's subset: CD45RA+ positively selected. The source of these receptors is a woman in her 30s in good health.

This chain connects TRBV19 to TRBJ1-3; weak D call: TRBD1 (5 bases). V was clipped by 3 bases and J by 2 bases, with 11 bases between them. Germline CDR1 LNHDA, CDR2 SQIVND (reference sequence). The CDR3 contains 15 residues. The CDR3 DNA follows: TGTGCCAGTAGTATGCGTCAGGGAGCTGGAAACACCATATATTTT. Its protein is CASSMRQGAGNTIYF.

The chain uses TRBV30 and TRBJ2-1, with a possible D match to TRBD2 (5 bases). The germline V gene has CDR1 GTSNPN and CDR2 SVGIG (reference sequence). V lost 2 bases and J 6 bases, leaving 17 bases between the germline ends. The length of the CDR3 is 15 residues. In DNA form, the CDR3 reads TGTGCCTGGAGTCGGAGCGGAGATTTGGTCAATGAGCAGTTCTTC. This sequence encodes CAWSRSGDLVNEQFF. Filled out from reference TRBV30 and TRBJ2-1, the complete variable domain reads SQTIHQWPATLVQPVGSPLSLECTVEGTSNPNLYWYRQAAGRGLQLLFYSVGIGQISSEVPQNLSASRPQDRQFILSSKKLLLSDSGFYLCAWSRSGDLVNEQFFGPGTRLTVL.

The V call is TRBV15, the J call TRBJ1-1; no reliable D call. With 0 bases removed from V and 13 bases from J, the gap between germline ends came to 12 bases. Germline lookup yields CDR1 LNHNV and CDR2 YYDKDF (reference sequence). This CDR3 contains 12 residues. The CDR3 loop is CATSRDRQRSFF. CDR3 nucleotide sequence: TGTGCCACCAGCAGAGATCGCCAAAGGAGTTTCTTT.

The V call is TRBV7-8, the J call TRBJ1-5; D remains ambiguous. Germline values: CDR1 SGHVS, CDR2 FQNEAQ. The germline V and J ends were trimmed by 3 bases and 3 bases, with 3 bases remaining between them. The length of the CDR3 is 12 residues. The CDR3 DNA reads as TGTGCCAGCAGCTTCAACAATCAGCCCCAGCATTTT. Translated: CASSFNNQPQHF.

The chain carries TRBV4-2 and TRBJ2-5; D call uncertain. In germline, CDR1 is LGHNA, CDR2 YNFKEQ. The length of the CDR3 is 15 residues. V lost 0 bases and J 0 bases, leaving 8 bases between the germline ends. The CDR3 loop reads CASSQEATYQETQYF. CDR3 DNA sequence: TGTGCCAGCAGCCAAGAGGCGACCTACCAAGAGACCCAGTACTTC.